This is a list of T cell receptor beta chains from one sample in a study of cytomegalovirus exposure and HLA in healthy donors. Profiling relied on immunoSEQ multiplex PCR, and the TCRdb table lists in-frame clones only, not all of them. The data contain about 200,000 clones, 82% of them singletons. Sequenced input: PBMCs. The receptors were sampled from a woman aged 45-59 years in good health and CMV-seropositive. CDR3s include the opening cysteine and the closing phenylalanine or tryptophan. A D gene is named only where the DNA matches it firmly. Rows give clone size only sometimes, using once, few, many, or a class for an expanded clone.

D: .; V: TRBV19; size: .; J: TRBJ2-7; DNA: TGTGCCAGTAGTAGACAGGCCGCCTCCTACGAGCAGTACTTC; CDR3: CASSRQAASYEQYF
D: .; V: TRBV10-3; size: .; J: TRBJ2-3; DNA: TGTGCCATCAGTGAGTTGGGGGCCAACACAGATACGCAGTATTTT; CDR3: CAISELGANTDTQYF
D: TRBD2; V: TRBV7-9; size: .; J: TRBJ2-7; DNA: TGTGCCAGCGGCTCAGCGGGAGGGCCGATCGAGCAGTACTTC; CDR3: CASGSAGGPIEQYF
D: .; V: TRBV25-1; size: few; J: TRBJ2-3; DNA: TGTGCCAGCAGTCCCCCGTGGTCTGGCTTGCAGTATTTT; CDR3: CASSPPWSGLQYF
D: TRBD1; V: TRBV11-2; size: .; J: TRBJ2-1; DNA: TGTGCCAGCAGCTTATCAGGGGGCGGTCCCTATGAGCAGTTCTTC; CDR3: CASSLSGGGPYEQFF
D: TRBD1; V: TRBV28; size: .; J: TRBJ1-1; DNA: TGTGCCAGCAGTTCAACTTATCAGGGGGCGTTGGGCACTGAAGCTTTCTTT; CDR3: CASSSTYQGALGTEAFF
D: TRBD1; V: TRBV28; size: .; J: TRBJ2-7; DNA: TGTGCCAGCAGTCCCGGGACAGGACCCTACGAGCAGTACTTC; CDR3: CASSPGTGPYEQYF
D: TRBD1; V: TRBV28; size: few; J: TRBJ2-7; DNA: TGTGCCAGCACCTCGGACAGGGGCACCCGCGAGCAGTACTTC; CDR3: CASTSDRGTREQYF
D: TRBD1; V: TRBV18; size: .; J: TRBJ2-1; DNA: TGTGCCAGCTCACCACCGTTTCCGGGACAGGGGGATGAGCAGTTCTTC; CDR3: CASSPPFPGQGDEQFF
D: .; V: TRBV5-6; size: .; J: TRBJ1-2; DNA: TGTGCCAGCAGCACCCGACAGGACCTTAACTATGGCTACACCTTC; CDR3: CASSTRQDLNYGYTF
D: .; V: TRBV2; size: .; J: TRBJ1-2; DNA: TGTGCCAGCAGTGTCGGACATTCGAACTATGGCTACACCTTC; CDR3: CASSVGHSNYGYTF
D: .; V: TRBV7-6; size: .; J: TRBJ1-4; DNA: TGTGCCAGCAGCCGGGGTCCGCTCGAAAAACTGTTTTTT; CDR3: CASSRGPLEKLFF
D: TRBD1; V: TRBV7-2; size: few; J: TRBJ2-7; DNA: TGTGCCAGCAGCTCAGTGGGACAGGTTCTGGACGAGCAGTACTTC; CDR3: CASSSVGQVLDEQYF
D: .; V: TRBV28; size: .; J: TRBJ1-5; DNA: TGTGCCAGCAGGCCGCACTCGGGCAATCAGCCCCAGCATTTT; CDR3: CASRPHSGNQPQHF
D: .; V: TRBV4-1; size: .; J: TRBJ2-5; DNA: TGCGCCAGCAGCCAAGGACAGTTCCTCGAAGGGGAGACCCAGTACTTC; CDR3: CASSQGQFLEGETQYF
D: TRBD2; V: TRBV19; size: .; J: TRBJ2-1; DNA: TGTGCCAGTACCCAGACTAGCGGGGGGTACAATGAGCAGTTCTTC; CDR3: CASTQTSGGYNEQFF
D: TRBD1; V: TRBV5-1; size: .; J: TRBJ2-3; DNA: TGCGCCAGCAGCTACCGGACAGGGGGAACAGATACGCAGTATTTT; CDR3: CASSYRTGGTDTQYF
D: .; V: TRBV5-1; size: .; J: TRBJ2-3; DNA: TGCGCCAGCAGCGTTGCGGGCAAAAGCACAGATACGCAGTATTTT; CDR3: CASSVAGKSTDTQYF
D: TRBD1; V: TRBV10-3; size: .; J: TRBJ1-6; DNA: TGTGCCACCCGAGACAGGGCCGATAATTCACCCCTCCACTTT; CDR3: CATRDRADNSPLHF
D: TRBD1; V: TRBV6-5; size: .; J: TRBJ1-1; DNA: TGTGCCAGCAGCGGCAGGGGGTACACTGAAGCTTTCTTT; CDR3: CASSGRGYTEAFF
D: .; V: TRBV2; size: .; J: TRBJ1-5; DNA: TGTGCCAGCAGTGAATTGGCGGGGCTCAATCAGCCCCAGCATTTT; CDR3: CASSELAGLNQPQHF
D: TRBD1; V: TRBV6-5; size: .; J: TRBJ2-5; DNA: TGTGCCAGCAGCCGATCTTGGACAGGGGATAGGACCCAGTACTTC; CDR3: CASSRSWTGDRTQYF
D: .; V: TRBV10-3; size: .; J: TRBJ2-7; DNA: TGTGCCATCAGTCCCCTCGGGTTGTCCTACGAGCAGTACTTC; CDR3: CAISPLGLSYEQYF
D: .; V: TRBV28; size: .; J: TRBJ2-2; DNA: TGTGCCAGCAGTTTATATAGGGGAGGGAACACCGGGGAGCTGTTTTTT; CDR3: CASSLYRGGNTGELFF
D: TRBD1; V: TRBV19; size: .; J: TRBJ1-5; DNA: TGTGCCAGTAAAAAGCCGGGAGACAGGGAAAATCAGCCCCAGCATTTT; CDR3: CASKKPGDRENQPQHF
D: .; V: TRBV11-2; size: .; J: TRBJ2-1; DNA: TGTGCCAGCAGGCCGACGGGGGTAGACAATGAGCAGTTCTTC; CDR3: CASRPTGVDNEQFF
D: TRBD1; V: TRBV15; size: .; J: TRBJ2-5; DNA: TGTGCCACCAGCCCCCGGACAGGGGGACGAGAGACCCAGTACTTC; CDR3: CATSPRTGGRETQYF
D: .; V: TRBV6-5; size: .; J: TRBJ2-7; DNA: TGTGCCAGCACCACTGCCTACGAGCAGTACTTC; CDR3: CASTTAYEQYF
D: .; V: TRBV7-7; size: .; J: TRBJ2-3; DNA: TGTGCCAGCAGCTTAGCGGTGGGAGAAGCAGATACGCAGTATTTT; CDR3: CASSLAVGEADTQYF
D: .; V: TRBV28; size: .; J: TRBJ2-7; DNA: TGTGCCAGCAGTTCCCCCGGGACACAACCCTACGAGCAGTACTTC; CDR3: CASSSPGTQPYEQYF
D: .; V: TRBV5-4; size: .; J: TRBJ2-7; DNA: TGTGCCAGCAGCTTGAGCAGGGGTTCCTACGAGCAGTACTTC; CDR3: CASSLSRGSYEQYF
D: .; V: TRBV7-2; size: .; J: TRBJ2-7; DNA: TGTGCCAGCAGCTCTTGGAGCGACGAGCAGTACTTC; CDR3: CASSSWSDEQYF
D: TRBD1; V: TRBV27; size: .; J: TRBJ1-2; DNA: TGTGCCACCAGAATACAGGGGGCAGGTGGCTACACCTTC; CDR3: CATRIQGAGGYTF
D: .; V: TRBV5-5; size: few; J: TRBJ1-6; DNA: TGTGCCAGCAGCTTCGACAGGTATAATTCACCCCTCCACTTT; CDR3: CASSFDRYNSPLHF
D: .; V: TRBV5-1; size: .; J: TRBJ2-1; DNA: TGCGCCAGCAGCTTGGAGGGGTACTCCTACAATGAGCAGTTCTTC; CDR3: CASSLEGYSYNEQFF
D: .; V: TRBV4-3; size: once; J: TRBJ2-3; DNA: TGCGCCAGCAGCCAAGAAGGTAACAGGGTGGCAGATACGCAGTATTTT; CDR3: CASSQEGNRVADTQYF
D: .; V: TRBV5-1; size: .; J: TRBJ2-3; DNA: TGCGCCAGCAGCTTGATCGGCAAGAGTCTAGCGCAGTATTTT; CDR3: CASSLIGKSLAQYF
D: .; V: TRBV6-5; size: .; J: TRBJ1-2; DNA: TGTGCCAGCAGTTACACAGGGAACGGCTACACCTTC; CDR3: CASSYTGNGYTF
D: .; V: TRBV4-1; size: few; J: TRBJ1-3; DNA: TGCGCCAGCAGCCGATCAAATTCAGGCCAGGTCGGAAACACCATATATTTT; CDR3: CASSRSNSGQVGNTIYF
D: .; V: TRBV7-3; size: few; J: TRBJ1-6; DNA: TGTGCCAGCAGCTTAAGAGGGAACAATTCACCCCTCCACTTT; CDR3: CASSLRGNNSPLHF
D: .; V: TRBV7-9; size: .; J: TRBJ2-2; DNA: TGTTCCAGCAGCCCCCAGGAGGAGCTGTTTTTT; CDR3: CSSSPQEELFF